Sequencing of this TCR beta chain was carried out in a study of blood T cell repertoires in COVID-19. Whole-study context: The United States, Italy and Spain were the sources of the acute and convalescent COVID-19 samples.

This clone has just a few counts. Produced via immunoSEQ multiplex PCR; TCRdb's table is partial and in-frame only. The sample lists 110,000 or so clones, about 78% occurring once. Germline CDR1 LNHDA, CDR2 SQIVND (reference sequence). CDR3 length: 14 residues. V lost 3 bases and J lost 4; bases outside the gene matches: 3. The rearrangement links TRBV19 to TRBJ1-5; TRBD1 matches 7 bases. The specimen was peripheral blood. The TCR comes from a human donor in a cohort sampled during active or convalescent COVID-19. The CDR3 bases are TGTGCCAGTAGTATCGGGACAGCTAATCAGCCCCAGCATTTT. Translating gives CASSIGTANQPQHF.